This is a list of T cell receptor beta chains from one sample in a study of blood T cell repertoires in COVID-19. Assay used: immunoSEQ multiplex PCR; TCRdb lists only in-frame clones, some missing. The repertoire holds approximately 110,000 clones, with 65% to 80% as singletons. Sequenced sample: peripheral blood. Receptors were obtained from a man in his 70s with active or convalescent COVID-19. Each CDR3 is given with its conserved first and last residue. D genes are given only for firm matches. Some rows mark clone size as missing; the rest say once, few, many or name a class of expanded clone.

j_call clone_size v_call d_call cdr3_nt cdr3_aa
TRBJ1-2 . TRBV2 . TGTGCCAGCAGTGATGGTAGGAGGGTCGGCTATGGCTACACCTTC CASSDGRRVGYGYTF
TRBJ2-7 . TRBV6-5 . TGTGCCAGCAGTTACTCCCAGTCCCTTGGGGGGGAGCAGTACTTC CASSYSQSLGGEQYF
TRBJ2-3 . TRBV9 . TGTGCCAGCAGTGTCGACGGGTTCACAGATACGCAGTATTTT CASSVDGFTDTQYF
TRBJ1-1 . TRBV5-4 TRBD1 TGTGCCGGCCTGCGGGACAGAGACACTGAAGCTTTCTTT CAGLRDRDTEAFF
TRBJ1-2 . TRBV7-3 . TGTGCCAGCAGCTTCGAGGGGACTATTGGCTACACCTTC CASSFEGTIGYTF
TRBJ2-5 . TRBV3-1/TRBV3-2 TRBD1 TGTGCCAGCAGCCTAACAGGGGGCGAGACCCAGTACTTC CASSLTGGETQYF
TRBJ1-2 . TRBV4-1 TRBD1 TGCGCCAGCAGCCAAGAAGGGACAGGGGCCTATGGCTACACCTTC CASSQEGTGAYGYTF
TRBJ2-1 . TRBV19 TRBD2 TGTGCCAGTAGTATTGGGCGGGAGGTTTTCTACAATGAGCAGTTCTTC CASSIGREVFYNEQFF
TRBJ1-2 . TRBV11-2 . TGTGCCAGCAGCTCTTCCCAGGGCGCGAGGGGCTACACCTTC CASSSSQGARGYTF
TRBJ1-1 . TRBV27 . TGTGCCAGCACCTCACAGAGGAACACTGAAGCTTTCTTT CASTSQRNTEAFF
TRBJ2-1 . TRBV20-1 TRBD2 TGCAGTGCTAGTGCCCCCGGGACTAGCGGGAGCTTCTATGAGCAGTTCTTC CSASAPGTSGSFYEQFF
TRBJ2-3 . TRBV14 . TGTGCCAGCAGCCAACGCGGGGACGGCACAGATACGCAGTATTTT CASSQRGDGTDTQYF
TRBJ2-7 . TRBV28 . TGTGCCAGCAGTTTAGAGGGCTTCAGCGGGCATTCCTACGAGCAGTACTTC CASSLEGFSGHSYEQYF
TRBJ2-3 . TRBV13 TRBD1 TGTGCCAGCAGGGGCACAGGGGGGTTGGAGGGAGATACGCAGTATTTT CASRGTGGLEGDTQYF
TRBJ2-3 . TRBV2 TRBD2 TGTGCCAGCGAGAAAACTAGCGGAGATACGCAGTATTTT CASEKTSGDTQYF
TRBJ1-1 . TRBV5-1 . TGCGCCAGCAGCCGCGACTCCCTCTACACTGAAGCTTTCTTT CASSRDSLYTEAFF
TRBJ1-2 . TRBV28 TRBD1 TGTGCCAGCAGCTCCGGGACAGCATATGGCTACACCTTC CASSSGTAYGYTF
TRBJ1-2 . TRBV19 TRBD1 TGTGCCAGTAGTACCCTCAAGACAGGGCGAGGCTATGGCTACACCTTC CASSTLKTGRGYGYTF
TRBJ1-1 . TRBV30 TRBD1 TGTGCCTGGAGTTGGACAGGGGGCACTGAAGCTTTCTTT CAWSWTGGTEAFF
TRBJ1-6 . TRBV5-1 . TGCGCCAGCAGCTTGGCGGACAGTGGAACGTATAATTCACCCCTCCACTTT CASSLADSGTYNSPLHF
TRBJ1-1 few TRBV6-5 . TGTGCCAGTTCCACGATCACTATGAACACTGAAGCTTTCTTT CASSTITMNTEAFF
TRBJ2-7 few TRBV28 TRBD2 TGTGCCAGCAGAGAAGGGACTAGCGGGAGTGACGAGCAGTACTTC CASREGTSGSDEQYF
TRBJ2-3 . TRBV5-6 TRBD2 TGTGCCAGCAGCTCCCAGGTCAGCGGGGGAAGCACAGATACGCAGTATTTT CASSSQVSGGSTDTQYF
TRBJ1-5 . TRBV28 TRBD1 TGTGCCAGCAGCTATGACAGGGATCAGCCCCAGCATTTT CASSYDRDQPQHF
TRBJ2-5 . TRBV30 TRBD2 TGTGCCTGGGAGCGGGGGTTCGAGACCCAGTACTTC CAWERGFETQYF
TRBJ2-7 once TRBV20-1 . TGCAGTGCTAGTCTTTCCGGGACTGGAGGCCTCGAGCAGTACTTC CSASLSGTGGLEQYF
TRBJ1-2 . TRBV27 . TGTGCCAGCAGTTCCCGAGGACACCGTAACTATGGCTACACCTTC CASSSRGHRNYGYTF
TRBJ1-2 . TRBV5-1 TRBD1 TGCGCCAGCAGCTTGCAGGGACAGCTTCGCTATGGCTACACCTTC CASSLQGQLRYGYTF
TRBJ2-3 once TRBV18 TRBD1 TGTGCCAGCTCGCACGGACAGGGGCGCACAGATACGCAGTATTTT CASSHGQGRTDTQYF
TRBJ2-7 many TRBV27 TRBD2 TGTGCCAGCAGTGGGACTAGCGGGTTGGACGAGCAGTACTTC CASSGTSGLDEQYF
TRBJ2-7 . TRBV3-1/TRBV3-2 TRBD2 TGTGCCAGCAGCCAGGGACTAGCGGGTACCTACGAGCAGTACTTC CASSQGLAGTYEQYF
TRBJ1-4 once TRBV4-1 . TGCGCCAGCAGCCAAGATCTGGCAGGTGAAAAACTGTTTTTT CASSQDLAGEKLFF
TRBJ2-7 . TRBV2 TRBD2 TGTGCCACCCTGGGGCGGGAGGGCCGTTACGAGCAGTACTTC CATLGREGRYEQYF
TRBJ2-1 once TRBV25-1 . TGTGCCAGCAGTGACGGTGTTATGGATGAGCAGTTCTTC CASSDGVMDEQFF
TRBJ1-1 . TRBV5-1 . TGCGCCAGCAGCTTGGCACAGTGGGCCATGAACACTGAAGCTTTCTTT CASSLAQWAMNTEAFF
TRBJ2-1 once TRBV6-6 . TGTGCCAGCAGTTTACACCGGGAGAAATACAATGAGCAGTTCTTC CASSLHREKYNEQFF
TRBJ1-2 . TRBV27 . TGTGCCAGCAGTCTAGCCCTAACAGCCAAAGGGGGAGGCTACACCTTC CASSLALTAKGGGYTF
TRBJ1-1 . TRBV10-3 TRBD1 TGTGCCATCAGTGTAGGACAGGGCCGGTCTGAAGCTTTCTTT CAISVGQGRSEAFF
TRBJ1-1 . TRBV30 TRBD1 TGTGCCGGCGGAGGGGGCCCCCAAGCTTTCTTT CAGGGGPQAFF
TRBJ2-1 . TRBV2 TRBD1 TGTGCCAGCAGTGTAAGGGGGCAGGGATCCAATGAGCAGTTCTTC CASSVRGQGSNEQFF
TRBJ1-4 . TRBV2 . TGTGCCTCTGGCCGGGACACGATTAATGAAAAACTGTTTTTT CASGRDTINEKLFF
TRBJ2-5 . TRBV28 . TGTGCCAGCAGTTTACCCCCGGGAACAGGGAAAGAGACCCAGTACTTC CASSLPPGTGKETQYF
TRBJ2-7 once TRBV3-1/TRBV3-2 . TGTGCCAGCAGCCCAGGGTTAAACGAGCAGTACTTC CASSPGLNEQYF
TRBJ1-1 . TRBV6-5 . TGTGCCAGCAGTTCCAGGAACACTGAAGCTTTCTTT CASSSRNTEAFF
TRBJ1-3 . TRBV5-1 TRBD1 TGCGCCAGCAGCTTGGACACAGGGGGAGGAAACACCATATATTTT CASSLDTGGGNTIYF
TRBJ2-5 . TRBV6-1 TRBD1 TGTGCCAGCAGTGAAGCAAACAGGGGGAGCCCCCAGTACTTC CASSEANRGSPQYF
TRBJ2-5 few TRBV25-1 . TGTGCCAGCAGTGGAGACAGTCAAGAGACCCAGTACTTC CASSGDSQETQYF
TRBJ2-1 . TRBV2 TRBD2 TGTGCCAGCAGTGCTCAGGCTAGCGGCTACAATGAGCAGTTCTTC CASSAQASGYNEQFF
TRBJ1-3 . TRBV7-6 TRBD1 TGTGCCAGCAGCTTAGAGGCGGACAGGGTCTCTGGAAACACCATATATTTT CASSLEADRVSGNTIYF